This paragraph covers one T cell receptor (beta chain) sequence. Its matching antigen is unknown. This record comes from a study of T cell repertoires in cytomegalovirus infection. Across the study: Indicated by public TCR beta signatures were CMV infection and matching HLA type.

TCRdb reanalysed the reads using MiXCR and keeps one entry per CDR3 protein. The sample includes around 450,000 distinct CDR3 sequences, approximately 30% seen only once; the top ten take roughly 13%. General study results and limits: Summed frequency of shared TCR beta families picked out CMV carriers who also had the relevant HLA. Within the response measured ex vivo, HLA-C-restricted CMV-specific TCR beta clonotypes were dominant.

Germline V gene sequence: CDR1 DFQATT, CDR2 SNEGSKA (reference sequence). This CDR3 region has 10 residues. The receptor comes from a human donor in good health (CMV status not recorded). Some clones in this sample may be carry-over from other donors' samples. Material: PBMCs. The genes are TRBV20-1 and TRBJ2-1; D may be TRBD1 or TRBD2 (5 bases each). CDR3 sequence reads: CSYGDGEQFF. The CDR3 DNA reads as TGCAGCTACGGGGACGGTGAGCAGTTCTTC.